This T cell receptor (beta chain) was identified in a study of a mutant IDH1 vaccine in newly diagnosed glioma. About the study: Patients were started on vaccination 4-6 weeks after radiotherapy alone, or with temozolomide cycles. Treated individuals were around 62% male and approximately 38% female, averaging about 37 years of age. Patients got radiotherapy, temozolomide, or both beforehand, and most got both. Study results and limitations: Overall, more than 80% of patients had vaccine-induced immune responses.

Time point defined: week 5, during vaccination. The vaccine gave 300 ug of a 20-mer mutant IDH1 peptide subcutaneously per dose. This clone was observed a few times. Its antigen remains unknown. TCRdb's copy holds only in-frame clones and misses some; the assay was immunoSEQ multiplex PCR. The table records around 58,000 clones, 70% to 90% of them present only once. V gave up 0 bases and J gave up 4 bases, with 10 bases separating them. Germline V lookup: CDR1 SGDLS, CDR2 YYNGEE. The CDR3 consists of 14 residues. V and J are TRBV9 and TRBJ1-1; D uncertain. The material sequenced was PBMCs, taken from a glioma patient whose treatment included an IDH1 peptide vaccine. This receptor was identified in a man younger than 40 with glioma. CDR3 DNA sequence: TGTGCCAGCAGCGTAGCTACCCAGGCCACTGAAGCTTTCTTT. Amino acid sequence: CASSVATQATEAFF.